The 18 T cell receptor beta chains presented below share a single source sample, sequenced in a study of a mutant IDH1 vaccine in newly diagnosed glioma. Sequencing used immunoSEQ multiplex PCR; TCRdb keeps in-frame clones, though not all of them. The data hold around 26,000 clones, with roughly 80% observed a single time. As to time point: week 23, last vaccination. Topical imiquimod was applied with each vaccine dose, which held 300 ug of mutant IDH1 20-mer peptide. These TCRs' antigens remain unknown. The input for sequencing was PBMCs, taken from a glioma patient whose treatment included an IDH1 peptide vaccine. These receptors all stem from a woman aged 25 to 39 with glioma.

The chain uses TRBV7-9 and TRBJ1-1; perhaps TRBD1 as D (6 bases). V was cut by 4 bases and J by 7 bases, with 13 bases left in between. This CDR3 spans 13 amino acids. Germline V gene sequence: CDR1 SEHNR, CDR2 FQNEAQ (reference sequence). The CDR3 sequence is CASSSGGGREAFF. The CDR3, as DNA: TGTGCCAGCAGCTCCGGAGGGGGGCGTGAAGCTTTCTTT.

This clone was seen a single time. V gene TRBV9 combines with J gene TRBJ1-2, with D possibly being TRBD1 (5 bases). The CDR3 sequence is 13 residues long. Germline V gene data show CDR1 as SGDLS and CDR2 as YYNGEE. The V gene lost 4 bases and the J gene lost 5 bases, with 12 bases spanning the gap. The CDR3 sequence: CASSPRGEYGYTF. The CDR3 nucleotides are TGTGCCAGCAGCCCGAGGGGAGAGTATGGCTACACCTTC.

This CDR3 reads CASRGQGSSYGYTF. The CDR3 DNA sequence: TGTGCCAGCAGGGGACAGGGCTCATCCTATGGCTACACCTTC. The V call is TRBV6-5, the J call TRBJ1-2; 9 nucleotides match TRBD1. After removal of 6 bases from V and 4 bases from J, the junction contained 6 bases not matched to a gene. This CDR3 contains 14 residues. In germline, CDR1 is MNHEY, CDR2 SVGAGI.

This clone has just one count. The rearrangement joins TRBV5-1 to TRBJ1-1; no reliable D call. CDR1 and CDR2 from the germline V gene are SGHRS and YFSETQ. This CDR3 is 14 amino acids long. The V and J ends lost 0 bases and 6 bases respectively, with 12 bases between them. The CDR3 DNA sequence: TGCGCCAGCAGCTTGGTCGGTTATGGGTCTGAAGCTTTCTTT. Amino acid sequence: CASSLVGYGSEAFF.

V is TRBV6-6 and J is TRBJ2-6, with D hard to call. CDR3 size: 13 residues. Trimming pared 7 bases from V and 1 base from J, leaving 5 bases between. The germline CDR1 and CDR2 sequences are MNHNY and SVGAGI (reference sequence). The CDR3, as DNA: TGTGCCAGCACCGAATCTGGGGCCAACGTCCTGACTTTC. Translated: CASTESGANVLTF.

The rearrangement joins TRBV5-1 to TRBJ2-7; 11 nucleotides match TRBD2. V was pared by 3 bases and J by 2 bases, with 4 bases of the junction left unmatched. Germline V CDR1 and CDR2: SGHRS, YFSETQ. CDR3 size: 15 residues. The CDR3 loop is CASSSHSGGAYEQYF. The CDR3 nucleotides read TGCGCCAGCAGCTCACATAGCGGGGGGGCCTACGAGCAGTACTTC.

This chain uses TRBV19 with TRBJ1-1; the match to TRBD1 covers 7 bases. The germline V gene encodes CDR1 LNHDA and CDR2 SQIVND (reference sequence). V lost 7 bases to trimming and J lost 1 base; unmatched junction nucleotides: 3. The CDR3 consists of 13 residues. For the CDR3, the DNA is TGTGCCAGTAATACAGGGGCGAACACTGAAGCTTTCTTT. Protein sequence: CASNTGANTEAFF.

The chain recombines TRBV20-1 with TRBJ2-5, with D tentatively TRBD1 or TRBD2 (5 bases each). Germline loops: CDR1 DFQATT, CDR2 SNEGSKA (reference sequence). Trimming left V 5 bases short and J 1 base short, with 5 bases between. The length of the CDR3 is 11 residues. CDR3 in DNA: TGCAGTGCTGGGACCCAAGAGACCCAGTACTTC. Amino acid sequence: CSAGTQETQYF.

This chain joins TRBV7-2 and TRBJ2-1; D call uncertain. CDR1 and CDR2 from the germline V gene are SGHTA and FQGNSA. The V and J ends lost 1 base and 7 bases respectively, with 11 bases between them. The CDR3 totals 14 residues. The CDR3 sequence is CASSLDPSRNEQFF. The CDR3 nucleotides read TGTGCCAGCAGCTTAGACCCCTCTAGGAATGAGCAGTTCTTC.

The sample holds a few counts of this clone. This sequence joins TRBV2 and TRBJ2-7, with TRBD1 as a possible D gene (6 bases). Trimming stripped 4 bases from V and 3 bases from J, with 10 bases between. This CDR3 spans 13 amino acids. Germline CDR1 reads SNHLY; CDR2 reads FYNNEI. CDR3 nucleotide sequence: TGTGCCAGCAGTGGAGGCAGGGGCTACGAGCAGTACTTC. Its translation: CASSGGRGYEQYF.

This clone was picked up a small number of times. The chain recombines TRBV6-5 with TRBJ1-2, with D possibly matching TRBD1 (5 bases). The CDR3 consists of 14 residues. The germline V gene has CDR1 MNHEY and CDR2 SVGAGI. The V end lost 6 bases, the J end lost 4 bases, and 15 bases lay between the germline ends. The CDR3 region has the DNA TGTGCCAGCAGCTCTCTTGGGGGTGCCTATGGCTACACCTTC. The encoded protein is CASSSLGGAYGYTF.

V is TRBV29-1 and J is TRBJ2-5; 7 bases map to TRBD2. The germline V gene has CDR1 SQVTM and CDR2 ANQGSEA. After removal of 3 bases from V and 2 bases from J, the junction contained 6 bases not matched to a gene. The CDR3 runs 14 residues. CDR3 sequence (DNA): TGCAGCGTTGATCCCGGGGGGAAACAAGAGACCCAGTACTTC. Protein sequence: CSVDPGGKQETQYF.

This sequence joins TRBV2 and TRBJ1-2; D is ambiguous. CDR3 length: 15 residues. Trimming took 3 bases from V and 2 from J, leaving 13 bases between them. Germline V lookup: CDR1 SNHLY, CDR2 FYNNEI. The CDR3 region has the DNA TGTGCCAGCAGTGACCCCGGATCGGTGAACTATGGCTACACCTTC. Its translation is CASSDPGSVNYGYTF.

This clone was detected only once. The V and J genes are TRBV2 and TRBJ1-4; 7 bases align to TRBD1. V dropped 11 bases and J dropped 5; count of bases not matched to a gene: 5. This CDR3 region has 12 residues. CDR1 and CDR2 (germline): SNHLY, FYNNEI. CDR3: CAGQGQNEKLFF. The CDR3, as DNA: TGTGCCGGTCAGGGACAGAATGAAAAACTGTTTTTT.

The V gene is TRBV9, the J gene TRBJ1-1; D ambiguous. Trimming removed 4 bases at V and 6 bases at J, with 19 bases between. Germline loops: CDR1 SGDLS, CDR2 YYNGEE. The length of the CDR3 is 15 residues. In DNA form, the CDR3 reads TGTGCCAGCAGCCCCCGCGAGGGAGGAACCTCTGAAGCTTTCTTT. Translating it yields CASSPREGGTSEAFF. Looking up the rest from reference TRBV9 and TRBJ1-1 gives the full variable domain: DSGVTQTPKHLITATGQRVTLRCSPRSGDLSVYWYQQSLDQGLQFLIQYYNGEERAKGNILERFSAQQFPDLHSELNLSSLELGDSALYFCASSPREGGTSEAFFGQGTRLTVV.

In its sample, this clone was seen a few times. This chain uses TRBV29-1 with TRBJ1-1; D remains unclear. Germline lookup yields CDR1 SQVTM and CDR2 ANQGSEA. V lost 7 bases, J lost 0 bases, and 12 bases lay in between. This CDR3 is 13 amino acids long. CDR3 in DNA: TGCAGCGGAGGAACGACCCTGAACACTGAAGCTTTCTTT. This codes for CSGGTTLNTEAFF.

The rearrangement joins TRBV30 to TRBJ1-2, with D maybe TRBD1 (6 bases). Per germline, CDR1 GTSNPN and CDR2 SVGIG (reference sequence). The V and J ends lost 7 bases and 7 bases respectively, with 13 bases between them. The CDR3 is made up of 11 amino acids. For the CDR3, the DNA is TGTGCCTACCGAACAGGGTTTGGCTACACCTTC. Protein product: CAYRTGFGYTF.

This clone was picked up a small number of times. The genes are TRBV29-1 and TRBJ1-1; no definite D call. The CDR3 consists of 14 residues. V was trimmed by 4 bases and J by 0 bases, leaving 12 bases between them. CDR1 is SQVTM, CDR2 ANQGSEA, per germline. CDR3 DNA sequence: TGCAGCGTTGGGGTCCGCTCCATGAACACTGAAGCTTTCTTT. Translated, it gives CSVGVRSMNTEAFF.